The T cell receptor beta chain described here comes from a study of T cell changes during pregnancy in multiple sclerosis. The CDR3 loop spans 16 amino acids. Unmatched junction bases numbered 10, after V lost 6 bases and J lost 1 base. Germline V gene data show CDR1 as SGHNT and CDR2 as YENEEA. TCRdb's copy holds only in-frame clones and misses some; the assay was immunoSEQ multiplex PCR. The data contain about 61,000 clones, 85% to 90% of them singletons. Here the sequenced sample was peripheral blood, taken in the first trimester of pregnancy. This clonotype originated in a female donor in good health, enrolled as a control in a pregnancy study. This chain joins TRBV11-3 and TRBJ2-7, with 9 bases matching TRBD1. The CDR3 region has the DNA TGTGCCAGCAGGCTAATTGGGACAGGGTCTTCCTACGAGCAGTACTTC. It is translated as CASRLIGTGSSYEQYF.